Detailed here is one TCR beta chain. These data are taken from a study of blood T cell repertoires in COVID-19. The length of the CDR3 is 15 residues. Per the germline V gene, CDR1 is SGHDT and CDR2 is YYEEEE. The ends were cut back, 4 bases at V and 0 bases at J, with 12 bases in the middle. The table came from immunoSEQ multiplex PCR; TCRdb's copy has only in-frame clones and leaves some out. There are around 220,000 clones in the sample; roughly nine tenths occur only once, and 1.5% to 2% lies in the top ten. The source is a man aged 40-49 years with active or convalescent COVID-19. The sequencing sample was made of peripheral blood. The chain recombines TRBV5-6 with TRBJ2-3, with D perhaps TRBD1 (5 bases). CDR3 loop: CASSLGAISTDTQYF. For the CDR3, the DNA is TGTGCCAGCAGCCTTGGGGCCATTAGCACAGATACGCAGTATTTT.